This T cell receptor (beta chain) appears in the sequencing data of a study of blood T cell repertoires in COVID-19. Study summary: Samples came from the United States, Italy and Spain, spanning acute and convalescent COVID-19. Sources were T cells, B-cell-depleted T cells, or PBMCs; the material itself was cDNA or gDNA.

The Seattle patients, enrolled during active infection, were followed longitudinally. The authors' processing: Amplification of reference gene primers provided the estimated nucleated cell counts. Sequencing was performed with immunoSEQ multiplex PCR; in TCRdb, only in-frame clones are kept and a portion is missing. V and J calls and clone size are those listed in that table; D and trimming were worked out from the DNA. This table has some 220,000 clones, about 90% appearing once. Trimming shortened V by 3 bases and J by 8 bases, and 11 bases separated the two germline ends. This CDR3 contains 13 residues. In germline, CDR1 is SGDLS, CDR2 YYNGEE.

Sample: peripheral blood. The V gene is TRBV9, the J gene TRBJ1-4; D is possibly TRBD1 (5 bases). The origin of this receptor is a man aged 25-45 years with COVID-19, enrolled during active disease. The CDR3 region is CASSGEGLEKLFF. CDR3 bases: TGTGCCAGCAGCGGGGAGGGACTCGAAAAACTGTTTTTT.